The T cell receptor beta chain under discussion was sequenced for a study of T cell repertoires in cytomegalovirus infection. Study-level information: Epitope selection comprised recently identified HLA-C-restricted CMV epitopes and well-studied HLA-B-restricted CMV epitopes. Public TCR beta signatures indicated both CMV infection and matching HLA type.

Germline V gene sequence: CDR1 ENHRY, CDR2 SYGVKD. The CDR3 totals 10 residues. Trimming left V 8 bases short and J 4 bases short, with 3 bases between. Each CDR3 protein is one row after TCRdb ran MiXCR on the reads. The sample carries 110,000 or so distinct CDR3 sequences, over 30% recorded once. Study-wide results and limits: Adding up the frequency of public TCR beta families identified people who carried CMV plus the relevant HLA. Ex vivo, HLA-C-restricted CMV-specific TCR beta clonotypes prevailed over the rest of the response.

This clonotype was seen more than once but under ten times. Antigen: not known. The sequence derives from a human donor in good health (CMV status not recorded). Some clones in this sample may be carry-over from other donors' samples. Sample: CD8+ T cells from cultured PBMCs, taken from culture after CMV antigen stimulation. The chain employs TRBV10-3 and TRBJ1-3; D uncertain. The CDR3 sequence: CAIGGNTIYF. The CDR3 bases are TGTGCCATCGGGGGAAACACCATATATTTT.